This note documents a single T cell receptor beta chain sequence. The data are from a study of cytomegalovirus exposure and HLA in healthy donors. The V and J ends lost 0 bases and 2 bases, in that order; junction bases with no gene match: 14. CDR1 and CDR2 from the germline V gene are MGHRA and YSYEKL. This CDR3 contains 21 residues. The study ran its PCR with 60 Vbeta and 13 Jbeta primers. Data came from immunoSEQ multiplex PCR; TCRdb stores just in-frame clones and leaves some out. The top ten clones hold less than 3% of a sample with around 140,000 clones, approximately 80% of them seen once. The material sequenced was PBMCs. The rearrangement links TRBV4-1 to TRBJ2-5, with 14 bases identical to TRBD2. The receptor was derived from a woman between 18 and 30 years old in good health and CMV-seropositive. CDR3 region: CASSQEKSAGTSGGPQETQYF. In DNA, the CDR3 is TGCGCCAGCAGCCAAGAAAAATCTGCCGGGACTAGCGGGGGACCACAAGAGACCCAGTACTTC.